Below are 30 T cell receptor beta chains sequenced from a single sample in a study of blood T cell repertoires in COVID-19. Using immunoSEQ multiplex PCR, the repertoire was profiled, and TCRdb retains in-frame clones only, with some absent. The sample records over 150,000 clones, 86% being singletons. Sequenced input: peripheral blood. The source of these receptors is a man in his 70s with active or convalescent COVID-19.

V usage is TRBV5-5 and J usage is TRBJ2-7; D is uncertain. Deletions cut 6 bases from V and 0 bases from J, with 10 bases between. Germline values: CDR1 SGHKS, CDR2 YYEKEE (reference sequence). This CDR3 region has 13 residues. CDR3 protein: CASTSRSSYEQYF. CDR3 nucleotide sequence: TGTGCCAGCACCTCCCGCAGCTCCTACGAGCAGTACTTC.

This chain connects TRBV30 to TRBJ1-5, with D tentatively TRBD1 (5 bases). V was shortened by 0 bases and J by 1 base, with 13 bases between the two germline ends. This CDR3 spans 16 amino acids. Germline loops: CDR1 GTSNPN, CDR2 SVGIG (reference sequence). The CDR3 nucleotides are TGTGCCTGGAGTGTAGGGGTCATAAGAAGCAATCAGCCCCAGCATTTT. Translated: CAWSVGVIRSNQPQHF. Filled out from reference TRBV30 and TRBJ1-5, the complete variable domain reads SQTIHQWPATLVQPVGSPLSLECTVEGTSNPNLYWYRQAAGRGLQLLFYSVGIGQISSEVPQNLSASRPQDRQFILSSKKLLLSDSGFYLCAWSVGVIRSNQPQHFGDGTRLSIL.

This clone was detected only a few times. The chain combines TRBV6-2 or TRBV6-3 with TRBJ2-7, with TRBD1 matching over 7 bases. Trimming took 0 bases from V and 2 from J; bases not matched to a gene: 4. The CDR3 spans 15 residues. Germline V CDR1 and CDR2: MNHEY, SVGEGT. The CDR3: CASSYSRGRTYEQYF. The CDR3 nucleotides are TGTGCCAGCAGTTACTCGAGGGGGCGAACCTACGAGCAGTACTTC.

The CDR3 DNA reads as TGTGCCACCAGTGATTTGCGAGGCCGACAGGGAGGCAACTACAATGAGCAGTTCTTC. It encodes CATSDLRGRQGGNYNEQFF. The gene calls are TRBV24-1 and TRBJ2-1; a possible D gene is TRBD1 (7 bases). Trimming stripped 0 bases from V and 3 bases from J, with 20 bases between. CDR1 KGHDR and CDR2 SFDVKD come from the germline V gene. CDR3 length: 19 residues.

The DNA for the CDR3 is TGTGCCAGCTCCCGGGGGGGAGGGGACGATCAGCCCCAGCATTTT. This translates into CASSRGGGDDQPQHF. The V call is TRBV25-1, the J call TRBJ1-5; D perhaps matches TRBD1 (5 bases). The CDR3 has 15 amino acids. Germline CDR1 is MGHDK and CDR2 is SYGVNS. V lost 8 bases to trimming and J lost 5 bases, with 19 bases between them.

The chain recombines TRBV7-2 with TRBJ1-2; D remains unclear. Trimming removed 0 bases from V and 3 bases from J, with 5 bases in between. Germline V CDR1 and CDR2: SGHTA, FQGNSA. This CDR3 has 13 residues. Here the CDR3 reads CASSLAGDYGYTF. The CDR3 DNA follows: TGTGCCAGCAGCTTAGCCGGAGACTATGGCTACACCTTC.

This clone was seen more than once but under ten times. CDR3 in amino acids: CASSLDSRGLGYTF. The CDR3, as DNA: TGTGCCAGCAGCTTAGATAGCCGAGGGCTCGGCTACACCTTC. The rearrangement links TRBV7-9 to TRBJ1-2, with D unresolved. The CDR3 is made up of 14 amino acids. V lost 1 base and J 8 bases, leaving 14 bases between the germline ends. Germline lookup yields CDR1 SEHNR and CDR2 FQNEAQ (reference sequence).

In its sample, this clone was seen once. This chain links TRBV5-1 with TRBJ2-7; 7 bases match TRBD2. CDR1 and CDR2 from the germline V gene are SGHRS and YFSETQ. Trimming removed 2 bases from V and 6 bases from J; junction bases left unmatched: 8. The CDR3 runs 14 residues. The CDR3 protein is CASSFRQSGGEQYF. The CDR3 coding sequence is TGCGCCAGCAGCTTTAGGCAATCGGGGGGCGAGCAGTACTTC. Based on the CDR3 plus reference TRBV5-1 and TRBJ2-7, the full variable domain is KAGVTQTPRYLIKTRGQQVTLSCSPISGHRSVSWYQQTPGQGLQFLFEYFSETQRNKGNFPGRFSGRQFSNSRSEMNVSTLELGDSALYLCASSFRQSGGEQYFGPGTRLTVT.

The chain joins TRBV7-2 to TRBJ2-7, with 7 nucleotides matching TRBD1. Per the germline V gene, CDR1 is SGHTA and CDR2 is FQGNSA. V lost 3 bases, J lost 4 bases, and 3 bases stayed unmatched. CDR3 length equals 13 residues. CDR3 protein: CASSFDRAYEQYF. The CDR3 coding sequence is TGTGCCAGCAGCTTTGACAGGGCTTACGAGCAGTACTTC.

In this sample, this clone turned up once. This sample also contains other DNA sequences that code for the same CDR3. The V gene is TRBV19, the J gene TRBJ2-7; the D gene is possibly TRBD1 (5 bases). V dropped 4 bases and J dropped 3 bases, with 7 bases sitting between them. The CDR3 consists of 12 residues. Germline V gene lookup returns CDR1 LNHDA and CDR2 SQIVND (reference sequence). The CDR3 protein is CASSRQGYEQYF. As DNA, the CDR3 is TGTGCCAGTAGTAGGCAGGGCTACGAGCAGTACTTC.

This chain uses TRBV19 with TRBJ2-7; TRBD1 matches 7 bases. CDR3 length equals 16 residues. Trimming took 5 bases from V and 1 from J; bases not matched to a gene: 11. The germline gives CDR1 LNHDA, CDR2 SQIVND (reference sequence). Here the CDR3 reads CASSPQTGFWSYEQYF. CDR3 DNA: TGTGCCAGTAGTCCCCAGACAGGGTTCTGGTCCTACGAGCAGTACTTC.

Concerning this clone: The same CDR3 also results from other DNA sequences found in this sample. The chain has TRBV5-4 and TRBJ1-2; 9 bases agree with TRBD1. This CDR3 has 13 amino acids. Germline loops: CDR1 SGHNT, CDR2 YYREEE (reference sequence). The junction had 4 bases not matched to a gene; V was cut back by 5 bases and J by 5 bases. CDR3 region: CASSLDRGYGYTF. The CDR3 DNA follows: TGTGCCAGCAGTCTGGACAGGGGTTATGGCTACACCTTC.

The V call is TRBV3-1 (or the pseudogene TRBV3-2), the J call TRBJ2-7, with 7 bases aligning to TRBD1. The CDR3 loop spans 17 amino acids. The germline V gene has CDR1 LGHDT and CDR2 YNNKEL (reference sequence). Trimming removed 3 bases from V and 3 bases from J; junction bases left unmatched: 14. The CDR3 loop reads CASSQGPRGQQHYEQYF. The CDR3 DNA is TGTGCCAGCAGCCAGGGCCCGAGGGGACAGCAACACTACGAGCAGTACTTC.

The chain uses TRBV10-3 and TRBJ2-7; D perhaps matches TRBD2 (6 bases). Trimming cost V 5 bases and J 6 bases, with 23 bases left between them. This CDR3 comprises 16 residues. The germline CDR1 and CDR2 sequences are ENHRY and SYGVKD. The CDR3 coding sequence is TGTGCCATCAGTTCGACGGGGCCGGGGATGGGGGGCGAGCAGTACTTC. Protein sequence: CAISSTGPGMGGEQYF.

The chain couples TRBV5-1 to TRBJ2-5; D is possibly TRBD2 (6 bases). CDR1 is SGHRS, CDR2 YFSETQ, per germline. This CDR3 is built from 15 residues. Trimming removed 0 bases from V and 2 bases from J, with 11 bases in between. CDR3 protein: CASSLAGTPQETQYF. The DNA of the CDR3 is TGCGCCAGCAGCTTGGCCGGGACTCCTCAAGAGACCCAGTACTTC.

The chain recombines TRBV28 with TRBJ2-7; D call uncertain. The V gene lost 5 bases and the J gene lost 7 bases, with 12 bases spanning the gap. Germline-derived CDR1 and CDR2 are MDHEN and SYDVKM. The CDR3 loop spans 12 amino acids. The CDR3, as DNA: TGTGCCAGCAGTCCCCCTCACCAGGAGCAGTACTTC. Its translation: CASSPPHQEQYF.

The V gene is TRBV7-6, the J gene TRBJ2-6; 11 bases map to TRBD1. The V and J ends lost 1 base and 0 bases, in that order; junction bases with no gene match: 5. Per the germline V gene, CDR1 is SGHVS and CDR2 is FNYEAQ. The CDR3 contains 19 residues. The CDR3 coding sequence is TGTGCCAGCAGCTTAGGCTGGGACAGGGGGAGCTCTGGGGCCAACGTCCTGACTTTC. Translated: CASSLGWDRGSSGANVLTF.

J is TRBJ1-2 and V is TRBV28, with D possibly matching TRBD1 (5 bases). The CDR3 runs to 14 residues. V was pared by 7 bases and J by 4 bases, with 16 bases between. Looked up from germline, CDR1 is MDHEN and CDR2 is SYDVKM. The CDR3 sequence is CASTPGGIVYGYTF. CDR3 sequence (DNA): TGTGCCAGCACCCCGGGGGGGATCGTCTATGGCTACACCTTC.

This clone came up a few times. The V call is TRBV18, the J call TRBJ2-7, with 10 bases lining up with TRBD1. From germline, CDR1 is KGHSH and CDR2 LQKENI. This CDR3 has 14 residues. The J segment lost 2 bases and the V segment lost 6 bases, leaving 4 bases of the junction unmatched. The CDR3 bases are TGTGCCAGCTCGGAAGGGACAGGGGCCTACGAGCAGTACTTC. Protein sequence: CASSEGTGAYEQYF. Full variable domain (outside the CDR3, taken from reference TRBV18 and TRBJ2-7): NAGVMQNPRHLVRRRGQEARLRCSPMKGHSHVYWYRQLPEEGLKFMVYLQKENIIDESGMPKERFSAEFPKEGPSILRIQQVVRGDSAAYFCASSEGTGAYEQYFGPGTRLTVT.

The chain has TRBV6-5 and TRBJ2-3; unclear D gene. V gave up 6 bases and J gave up 6 bases, with 7 bases separating them. Germline V lookup: CDR1 MNHEY, CDR2 SVGAGI. The CDR3 runs to 11 residues. CDR3 region: CASSLADTQYF. The CDR3 DNA reads TGTGCCAGCAGCCTGGCTGATACGCAGTATTTT.

This clone was observed a single time. V is TRBV6-6 and J is TRBJ1-4; D ambiguous. There are 14 residues in the CDR3. The germline V gene encodes CDR1 MNHNY and CDR2 SVGAGI (reference sequence). The V end lost 7 bases, the J end lost 7 bases, and 16 bases lay between the germline ends. This chain's CDR3 is CASILDLAGEKLFF. DNA of the CDR3: TGTGCCAGCATTCTAGACCTAGCGGGTGAAAAACTGTTTTTT.

This clone was detected once. Other nucleotide sequences from this sample produce the same CDR3. This sequence joins TRBV18 and TRBJ1-1, with 8 bases fitting TRBD1. The V gene end was trimmed by 6 bases and the J gene end by 3 bases; junction bases not matched to a gene: 6. In germline, CDR1 is KGHSH, CDR2 LQKENI. This CDR3 has 14 residues. Written as DNA, the CDR3 is TGTGCCAGCTCTCCCGGACAGGGACACACTGAAGCTTTCTTT. Amino acids: CASSPGQGHTEAFF.

The genes are TRBV18 and TRBJ1-2, with TRBD1 identical over 7 bases. The length of the CDR3 is 16 residues. CDR1 is KGHSH, CDR2 LQKENI, per germline. V lost 2 bases to trimming and J lost 3 bases; unmatched junction nucleotides: 9. DNA for the CDR3: TGTGCCAGCTCACCAAACCCCGGGACAGATGACTATGGCTACACCTTC. It encodes CASSPNPGTDDYGYTF.

The rearrangement links TRBV18 to TRBJ2-3; D possibly corresponds to TRBD2 (5 bases). The CDR3 spans 16 residues. Deletions cut 1 base from V and 5 bases from J, with 16 bases between. Germline CDR1 and CDR2: KGHSH and LQKENI. The CDR3 region is CASSPLLASAGDTQYF. CDR3 coding DNA: TGTGCCAGCTCACCACTGTTAGCGTCGGCGGGAGATACGCAGTATTTT.

The chain carries TRBV6-1 and TRBJ1-1; weak D call: TRBD1 (6 bases). This CDR3 comprises 12 residues. From germline, CDR1 is MNHNS and CDR2 SASEGT. The V end was cut by 3 bases, the J end by 10 bases, with 12 bases between. The CDR3 region has the DNA TGTGCCAGCAGTGATTGGGGGGGGCGAGCTTTCTTT. It yields the protein CASSDWGGRAFF.

This clone has only a few counts. The V gene is TRBV5-1, the J gene TRBJ1-5; the D gene is possibly TRBD1 (5 bases). CDR3 size: 15 residues. V lost 2 bases and J lost 1, with 10 bases in between. CDR1 is SGHRS and CDR2 is YFSETQ in the germline V gene. The CDR3 bases are TGCGCCAGCAGCTTAACAGGTATGAGCAATCAGCCCCAGCATTTT. Translating it yields CASSLTGMSNQPQHF.

This CDR3 reads CASSPPGLAGVVDEQYF. Here the CDR3 DNA reads TGCGCCAGCAGCCCACCCGGGCTAGCGGGAGTTGTAGACGAGCAGTACTTC. V gene TRBV5-1 combines with J gene TRBJ2-7; 10 bases are shared with TRBD2. The CDR3 extends over 17 amino acids. Trimming removed 4 bases from V and 5 bases from J; junction bases left unmatched: 15. Germline V gene sequence: CDR1 SGHRS, CDR2 YFSETQ.

V and J are TRBV9 and TRBJ1-6; D uncertain. The V end was cut by 0 bases, the J end by 7 bases, with 11 bases between. This CDR3 is built from 15 residues. Germline CDR1 is SGDLS and CDR2 is YYNGEE. CDR3 sequence (DNA): TGTGCCAGCAGCGTAGCTGCACAGCCAAATTCACCCCTCCACTTT. It encodes CASSVAAQPNSPLHF.

The V and J genes are TRBV29-1 and TRBJ2-7; 14 positions match TRBD2. Germline V lookup: CDR1 SQVTM, CDR2 ANQGSEA. V lost 5 bases to trimming and J lost 7 bases; unmatched junction nucleotides: 13. This CDR3 is 16 amino acids long. Here the CDR3 DNA reads TGCAGCGTTTCTCCATCGGGACTAGCGGGAGTCTGGGAGCAGTACTTC. This gives the protein CSVSPSGLAGVWEQYF.

This chain uses TRBV5-1 with TRBJ2-1; the match to TRBD1 covers 8 bases. This CDR3 contains 16 residues. The junction had 3 bases not matched to a gene; V was cut back by 0 bases and J by 1 base. Looked up from germline, CDR1 is SGHRS and CDR2 is YFSETQ. The CDR3 is CASSLDGQGSYNEQFF. The CDR3 DNA sequence: TGCGCCAGCAGCTTGGATGGACAGGGTTCCTACAATGAGCAGTTCTTC.